This is a list of T cell receptor beta chains from one sample in a study of shared clonotypes between healthy human individuals. The protocol was immunoSEQ multiplex PCR, while the TCRdb copy is restricted to in-frame clones and leaves out a portion. The sample has around 980,000 clones, approximately 80% seen once. Sequencing was performed on memory CD4+ T cells from PBMCs. The source is a man aged 18 to 29 in good health. Some clones in this sample may be carry-over from other donors' samples. CDR3s include the opening cysteine and the closing phenylalanine or tryptophan. Each record gives: clone size, V gene, J gene, D gene, CDR3 length, CDR3 protein, CDR3 DNA. The D gene is left open where the match is weak. Clone size, where shown, is once, few, many, or a class for clones that have expanded.

clone_size: -
v_call: TRBV5-1
j_call: TRBJ1-2
d_call: -
cdr3_length: 14
cdr3_aa: CASSLGGTTYGYTF
cdr3_nt: TGCGCCAGCAGCTTGGGCGGGACAACCTATGGCTACACCTTC

clone_size: few
v_call: TRBV7-2
j_call: TRBJ2-1
d_call: TRBD2
cdr3_length: 14
cdr3_aa: CATQPGLAAREQFF
cdr3_nt: TGTGCCACCCAGCCGGGCCTAGCGGCCCGTGAGCAGTTCTTC

clone_size: -
v_call: TRBV5-1
j_call: TRBJ2-1
d_call: TRBD2
cdr3_length: 15
cdr3_aa: CASSGGTSGYNEQFF
cdr3_nt: TGCGCCAGCAGCGGGGGGACTAGCGGGTACAATGAGCAGTTCTTC

clone_size: once
v_call: TRBV19
j_call: TRBJ1-2
d_call: -
cdr3_length: 13
cdr3_aa: CASSIGGSYGYTF
cdr3_nt: TGTGCCAGTAGTATCGGAGGGAGCTATGGCTACACCTTC

clone_size: -
v_call: TRBV4-1
j_call: TRBJ2-2
d_call: TRBD1
cdr3_length: 20
cdr3_aa: CASSHVHSRPGQGFTGELFF
cdr3_nt: TGCGCCAGCAGCCACGTACACTCCCGACCGGGACAGGGGTTCACCGGGGAGCTGTTTTTT

clone_size: once
v_call: TRBV5-4
j_call: TRBJ2-3
d_call: -
cdr3_length: 15
cdr3_aa: CASSLGASSTDTQYF
cdr3_nt: TGTGCCAGCAGCTTGGGGGCCAGTAGCACAGATACGCAGTATTTT

clone_size: -
v_call: TRBV14
j_call: TRBJ2-1
d_call: -
cdr3_length: 16
cdr3_aa: CASSQGPSATYNEQFF
cdr3_nt: TGTGCCAGCAGCCAAGGCCCTAGCGCCACCTACAATGAGCAGTTCTTC

clone_size: -
v_call: TRBV28
j_call: TRBJ2-3
d_call: TRBD2
cdr3_length: 15
cdr3_aa: CASSPSGSSTDTQYF
cdr3_nt: TGTGCCAGCAGTCCGAGCGGGAGTAGCACAGATACGCAGTATTTT

clone_size: -
v_call: TRBV28
j_call: TRBJ2-7
d_call: -
cdr3_length: 12
cdr3_aa: CASNKQGYEQYF
cdr3_nt: TGTGCCAGCAATAAACAGGGCTACGAGCAGTACTTC

clone_size: few
v_call: TRBV4-3
j_call: TRBJ1-2
d_call: TRBD1
cdr3_length: 15
cdr3_aa: CASSPSDRGSYGYTF
cdr3_nt: TGCGCCAGCAGCCCTTCCGACAGGGGATCCTATGGCTACACCTTC

clone_size: few
v_call: TRBV5-5
j_call: TRBJ1-2
d_call: TRBD1
cdr3_length: 15
cdr3_aa: CASGQGGAPYYGYTF
cdr3_nt: TGTGCCAGCGGCCAGGGGGGGGCCCCCTACTATGGCTACACCTTC

clone_size: -
v_call: TRBV28
j_call: TRBJ2-1
d_call: TRBD2
cdr3_length: 15
cdr3_aa: CASSSSSGRGGEQFF
cdr3_nt: TGTGCCAGCAGTTCGTCTAGCGGGAGGGGCGGTGAGCAGTTCTTC

clone_size: -
v_call: TRBV28
j_call: TRBJ2-3
d_call: -
cdr3_length: 14
cdr3_aa: CASSLPGTLDTQYF
cdr3_nt: TGTGCCAGCAGTTTGCCCGGGACCCTAGATACGCAGTATTTT

clone_size: -
v_call: TRBV27
j_call: TRBJ2-7
d_call: TRBD1
cdr3_length: 16
cdr3_aa: CASSSRGTGILYEQYF
cdr3_nt: TGTGCCAGCAGTTCCCGAGGGACAGGGATCCTCTACGAGCAGTACTTC

clone_size: -
v_call: TRBV5-6
j_call: TRBJ2-5
d_call: -
cdr3_length: 12
cdr3_aa: CASDKGQETQYF
cdr3_nt: TGTGCCAGCGATAAAGGCCAAGAGACCCAGTACTTC

clone_size: -
v_call: TRBV30
j_call: TRBJ2-1
d_call: TRBD2
cdr3_length: 14
cdr3_aa: CARTSGRIYNEQFF
cdr3_nt: TGTGCCCGCACTAGCGGGAGGATATACAATGAGCAGTTCTTC

clone_size: -
v_call: TRBV5-1
j_call: TRBJ2-3
d_call: -
cdr3_length: 15
cdr3_aa: CASSLSPGTSDTQYF
cdr3_nt: TGCGCCAGCAGCTTGAGTCCCGGAACCTCAGATACGCAGTATTTT

clone_size: few
v_call: TRBV28
j_call: TRBJ1-1
d_call: -
cdr3_length: 10
cdr3_aa: CAPGRREAFF
cdr3_nt: TGTGCCCCGGGAAGAAGGGAGGCATTCTTT

clone_size: -
v_call: TRBV29-1
j_call: TRBJ2-3
d_call: -
cdr3_length: 11
cdr3_aa: CSVRGSDTQYF
cdr3_nt: TGCAGCGTCCGAGGGTCAGATACGCAGTATTTT

clone_size: -
v_call: TRBV2
j_call: TRBJ2-1
d_call: -
cdr3_length: 12
cdr3_aa: CASSLEGNEQFF
cdr3_nt: TGTGCCAGCAGTCTTGAAGGGAATGAGCAGTTCTTC

clone_size: once
v_call: TRBV28
j_call: TRBJ1-2
d_call: -
cdr3_length: 14
cdr3_aa: CASRWGVANYGYTF
cdr3_nt: TGTGCCAGCAGGTGGGGGGTAGCTAACTATGGCTACACCTTC

clone_size: -
v_call: TRBV11-1
j_call: TRBJ2-1
d_call: TRBD2
cdr3_length: 16
cdr3_aa: CASSLGTRSSYNEQFF
cdr3_nt: TGTGCCAGCAGCTTAGGGACTAGAAGCTCCTACAATGAGCAGTTCTTC

clone_size: -
v_call: TRBV15
j_call: TRBJ2-5
d_call: TRBD2
cdr3_length: 17
cdr3_aa: CATSRTPGWLAGETQYF
cdr3_nt: TGTGCCACCAGCAGGACACCGGGTTGGCTAGCGGGGGAGACCCAGTACTTC

clone_size: many
v_call: TRBV18
j_call: TRBJ2-1
d_call: TRBD2
cdr3_length: 14
cdr3_aa: CASSPGTSAKEQFF
cdr3_nt: TGTGCCAGCTCACCGGGGACTAGCGCTAAGGAGCAGTTCTTC

clone_size: -
v_call: TRBV19
j_call: TRBJ2-5
d_call: -
cdr3_length: 12
cdr3_aa: CASSVLGETQYF
cdr3_nt: TGTGCCAGTAGTGTACTTGGGGAGACCCAGTACTTC

clone_size: few
v_call: TRBV9
j_call: TRBJ2-2
d_call: TRBD2
cdr3_length: 17
cdr3_aa: CASSPRGPGLAGGELFF
cdr3_nt: TGTGCCAGCAGCCCGCGAGGACCCGGACTAGCGGGGGGGGAGCTGTTTTTT

clone_size: many
v_call: TRBV6-1
j_call: TRBJ2-1
d_call: TRBD2
cdr3_length: 15
cdr3_aa: CASRGGRATFGEQFF
cdr3_nt: TGTGCCAGCAGAGGCGGGAGGGCCACCTTTGGTGAGCAGTTCTTC

clone_size: -
v_call: TRBV27
j_call: TRBJ1-1
d_call: TRBD1
cdr3_length: 17
cdr3_aa: CASSLSRDRAGNTEAFF
cdr3_nt: TGTGCCAGCAGTTTATCCCGGGACAGGGCTGGGAACACTGAAGCTTTCTTT

clone_size: few
v_call: TRBV5-1
j_call: TRBJ1-2
d_call: TRBD1
cdr3_length: 14
cdr3_aa: CASSPGQGGNGYTF
cdr3_nt: TGCGCCAGCAGTCCGGGACAGGGAGGGAATGGCTACACCTTC

clone_size: -
v_call: TRBV5-1
j_call: TRBJ2-2
d_call: -
cdr3_length: 13
cdr3_aa: CASDSLNTGELFF
cdr3_nt: TGCGCCAGTGACTCCTTGAACACCGGGGAGCTGTTTTTT